The 21 T cell receptor beta chains presented below share a single source sample, sequenced in a study of blood T cell repertoires in COVID-19. The data were produced by immunoSEQ multiplex PCR, yet TCRdb's version contains in-frame clones alone and is incomplete. The table shows 100,000 to 150,000 clones, with 86% occurring only once. The specimen was peripheral blood. These receptors originate from a woman between 70 and 85 years old with COVID-19, enrolled during active disease.

This rearrangement joins TRBV15 to TRBJ2-2; 8 bases align to TRBD1. The CDR3 has 17 amino acids. Trimming took 0 bases from V and 7 from J; bases not matched to a gene: 10. The germline V gene has CDR1 LNHNV and CDR2 YYDKDF (reference sequence). The CDR3: CATSRDSGTGFLGELFF. Written as DNA, the CDR3 is TGTGCCACCAGCAGAGACTCCGGGACAGGATTCCTCGGGGAGCTGTTTTTT.

The genes are TRBV6-5 and TRBJ1-4; D might be TRBD1 (6 bases). The CDR3 is made up of 14 amino acids. Germline values: CDR1 MNHEY, CDR2 SVGAGI. V was clipped by 4 bases and J by 6 bases, with 12 bases between them. For the CDR3, the DNA is TGTGCCAGCAGTTGGGGGGGCGGCGATGAAAAACTGTTTTTT. Protein sequence: CASSWGGGDEKLFF.

This chain joins TRBV6-5 and TRBJ1-1, with D perhaps matching TRBD1 (6 bases). V was pared by 6 bases and J by 0 bases, with 8 bases between. The CDR3 extends over 13 amino acids. Germline-derived CDR1 and CDR2 are MNHEY and SVGAGI. The CDR3 nucleotides are TGTGCCAGCAGAAACAGGGTGAACACTGAAGCTTTCTTT. It translates to CASRNRVNTEAFF.

This clone was detected only once. The V and J genes are TRBV24-1 and TRBJ2-5; TRBD2 might be the D (6 bases). CDR1 is KGHDR, CDR2 SFDVKD, per germline. Trimming stripped 10 bases from V and 3 bases from J, with 14 bases between. CDR3 length: 13 residues. The CDR3 DNA reads TGTGCCACTCGGCGGAGGGAAAAAGAGACCCAGTACTTC. Translating it yields CATRRREKETQYF.

V is TRBV7-9 and J is TRBJ2-7, with D uncertain. Deletions cut 3 bases from V and 4 bases from J, with 7 bases between. CDR1 is SEHNR and CDR2 is FQNEAQ in the germline V gene (reference sequence). The CDR3 sequence is 12 residues long. CDR3 protein: CASSFTDYEQYF. The CDR3 DNA reads as TGTGCCAGCAGCTTCACAGATTACGAGCAGTACTTC. The complete variable domain, with remaining parts taken from reference TRBV7-9 and TRBJ2-7, reads DTGVSQNPRHKITKRGQNVTFRCDPISEHNRLYWYRQTLGQGPEFLTYFQNEAQLEKSRLLSDRFSAERPKGSFSTLEIQRTEQGDSAMYLCASSFTDYEQYFGPGTRLTVT.

The chain employs TRBV5-1 and TRBJ1-6, with 10 nucleotides matching TRBD1. The CDR3 is 15 residues long. V dropped 2 bases and J dropped 8; count of bases not matched to a gene: 4. The V gene's germline CDR1 is SGHRS and CDR2 YFSETQ. The CDR3 is CASSLSTGGDSPLHF. The DNA for the CDR3 is TGCGCCAGCAGCTTATCGACAGGGGGCGATTCACCCCTCCACTTT.

The rearrangement uses TRBV30 and TRBJ2-2, with TRBD1 as a possible D gene (6 bases). CDR3 length equals 13 residues. CDR1 GTSNPN and CDR2 SVGIG come from the germline V gene (reference sequence). The V and J ends lost 5 bases and 7 bases respectively, with 14 bases between them. Written as DNA, the CDR3 is TGTGCCTGGCTAACAGGGAACGGCGGGGAGCTGTTTTTT. It codes for CAWLTGNGGELFF.

This chain uses TRBV11-2 with TRBJ2-3; 8 bases line up with TRBD1. Germline V CDR1 and CDR2: SGHAT, FQNNGV. Trimming cost V 0 bases and J 6 bases; bases outside gene matches: 5. This CDR3 is 15 amino acids long. The chain's CDR3 is CASSLELHRGDTQYF. In DNA form, the CDR3 reads TGTGCCAGCAGCTTAGAACTCCACAGGGGGGATACGCAGTATTTT.

The rearrangement links TRBV2 to TRBJ1-6, with a tentative D call TRBD1 (6 bases). This CDR3 has 13 amino acids. From germline, CDR1 is SNHLY and CDR2 FYNNEI. V shed 8 bases and J shed 7 bases, with 12 bases lying between them. This chain's CDR3 is CASYQGFNSPLHF. CDR3 DNA: TGTGCCAGCTACCAGGGGTTCAATTCACCCCTCCACTTT.

The gene calls are TRBV3-1 (or the pseudogene TRBV3-2) and TRBJ1-5; 7 positions agree with TRBD1. Per the germline V gene, CDR1 is LGHDT and CDR2 is YNNKEL (reference sequence). J lost 5 bases, V lost 5 bases, and 3 bases had no gene match. The CDR3 totals 13 residues. CDR3 loop: CASSFTGDQPQHF. The CDR3 region has the DNA TGTGCCAGCAGCTTCACAGGGGATCAGCCCCAGCATTTT.

The rearrangement joins TRBV19 to TRBJ1-6; D ambiguous. This CDR3 is 13 amino acids long. Trimming pared 3 bases from V and 9 bases from J, leaving 9 bases between. Germline assignment: CDR1 LNHDA and CDR2 SQIVND (reference sequence). The DNA for the CDR3 is TGTGCCAGTAGTATTGAGGGTAGTTCACCCCTCCACTTT. Translated: CASSIEGSSPLHF.

The V gene is TRBV6-5, the J gene TRBJ2-3; a weak D match, TRBD1 (5 bases). The V gene's germline CDR1 is MNHEY and CDR2 SVGAGI. V dropped 2 bases and J dropped 1 base, with 10 bases sitting between them. This CDR3 is 15 amino acids long. The CDR3 DNA follows: TGTGCCAGCAGTTACAGGGGAATGGGCACAGATACGCAGTATTTT. It codes for CASSYRGMGTDTQYF.

V gene TRBV25-1 combines with J gene TRBJ1-2; the D gene is possibly TRBD1 (6 bases). V was cut by 3 bases and J by 5 bases, with 10 bases left in between. The CDR3 runs 13 residues. Looked up from germline, CDR1 is MGHDK and CDR2 is SYGVNS. The CDR3 DNA is TGTGCCAGCAGTGACAGGGGCCTTTATGGCTACACCTTC. It is translated as CASSDRGLYGYTF.

This chain uses TRBV2 with TRBJ1-1; unclear D gene. The germline V gene encodes CDR1 SNHLY and CDR2 FYNNEI. V lost 4 bases to trimming and J lost 2 bases, with 14 bases between them. The CDR3 is 15 residues long. The CDR3 sequence is CASSAWQSINTEAFF. CDR3 sequence (DNA): TGTGCCAGCAGTGCGTGGCAGTCAATTAACACTGAAGCTTTCTTT.

A single count supports this clone. CDR3 amino acids: CASSDRVLNTGELFF. The CDR3 region has the DNA TGTGCCAGCAGTGACAGGGTCCTCAACACCGGGGAGCTGTTTTTT. The chain employs TRBV6-1 and TRBJ2-2, with a tentative D call TRBD1 (5 bases). V was shortened by 3 bases and J by 2 bases, with 10 bases between the two germline ends. Per the germline V gene, CDR1 is MNHNS and CDR2 is SASEGT. The CDR3 covers 15 residues.

This chain joins TRBV14 and TRBJ1-6, with D unclear. Germline CDR1 reads SGHDN; CDR2 reads FVKESK. CDR3 length equals 16 residues. Trimming removed 0 bases at V and 3 bases at J, with 9 bases between. This CDR3 reads CASSQDPQFYNSPLHF. The CDR3 coding sequence is TGTGCCAGCAGCCAAGATCCACAGTTCTATAATTCACCCCTCCACTTT.

This clone was found once. CDR3 sequence (DNA): TGTGCCAGCACCTTTCAGGGATCCGCGAACACCGGGGAGCTGTTTTTT. It yields the protein CASTFQGSANTGELFF. The gene calls are TRBV27 and TRBJ2-2; tentatively, D is TRBD1 (5 bases). The CDR3 extends over 16 amino acids. Per germline, CDR1 MNHEY and CDR2 SMNVEV (reference sequence). V lost 7 bases, J lost 0 bases, and 15 bases lay in between.

The chain employs TRBV5-1 and TRBJ2-1; TRBD1 is a possible D gene (6 bases). From germline, CDR1 is SGHRS and CDR2 YFSETQ. The V and J ends lost 1 base and 5 bases respectively, with 13 bases between them. The CDR3 consists of 15 residues. CDR3 bases: TGCGCCAGCAGCTTGACAGGGATAGGAGACAATGAGCAGTTCTTC. It yields the protein CASSLTGIGDNEQFF. Full variable domain (missing parts from reference TRBV5-1 and TRBJ2-1): KAGVTQTPRYLIKTRGQQVTLSCSPISGHRSVSWYQQTPGQGLQFLFEYFSETQRNKGNFPGRFSGRQFSNSRSEMNVSTLELGDSALYLCASSLTGIGDNEQFFGPGTRLTVL.

The chain recombines TRBV11-2 with TRBJ2-1, with TRBD2 identical over 10 bases. This CDR3 is 14 amino acids long. The junction had 1 base not matched to a gene; V was cut back by 3 bases and J by 5 bases. CDR1 is SGHAT, CDR2 FQNNGV, per germline. As DNA, the CDR3 is TGTGCCAGCAGCTTTAGCGGGGGGCACAATGAGCAGTTCTTC. Protein sequence: CASSFSGGHNEQFF.

Written as DNA, the CDR3 is TGTGCCATCAGTACAGGAGGGCTTAGCTCCTACAATGAGCAGTTCTTC. The encoded protein is CAISTGGLSSYNEQFF. The V call is TRBV10-3, the J call TRBJ2-1, with a possible D match to TRBD2 (6 bases). Looked up from germline, CDR1 is ENHRY and CDR2 is SYGVKD. The CDR3 covers 16 residues. Trimming stripped 5 bases from V and 0 bases from J, with 14 bases between.

This chain links TRBV28 with TRBJ2-3; D possibly corresponds to TRBD2 (6 bases). Germline V gene sequence: CDR1 MDHEN, CDR2 SYDVKM. V lost 8 bases and J 4 bases, leaving 25 bases between the germline ends. The CDR3 contains 17 residues. CDR3 sequence: CASSGPGEPRGPDTQYF. CDR3 bases: TGTGCCAGCTCGGGCCCGGGGGAACCGAGAGGGCCAGATACGCAGTATTTT.